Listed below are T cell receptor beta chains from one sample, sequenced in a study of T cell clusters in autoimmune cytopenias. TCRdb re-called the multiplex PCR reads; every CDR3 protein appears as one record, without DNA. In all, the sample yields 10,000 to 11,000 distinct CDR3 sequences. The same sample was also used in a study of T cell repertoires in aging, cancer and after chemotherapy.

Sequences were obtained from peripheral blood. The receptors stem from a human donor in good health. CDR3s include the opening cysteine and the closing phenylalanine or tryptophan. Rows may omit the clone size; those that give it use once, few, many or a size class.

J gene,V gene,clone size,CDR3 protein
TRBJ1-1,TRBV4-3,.,CASSWPRGPNTEAFF
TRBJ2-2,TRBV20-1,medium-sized,CSARVSHSTTGELFF
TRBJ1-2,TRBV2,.,CASSEATGAGGYTF
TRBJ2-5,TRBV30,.,CAWSGALSIKTQYF
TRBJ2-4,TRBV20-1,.,CSASQRDIQYF
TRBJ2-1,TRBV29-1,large,CSVEGYNEQFF
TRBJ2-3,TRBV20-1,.,CSAHALTSGGAADTQYF
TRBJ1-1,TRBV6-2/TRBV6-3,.,CASSYSPGGGTEAFF
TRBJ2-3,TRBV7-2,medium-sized,CASSSTDTQYF
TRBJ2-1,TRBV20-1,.,CSAGTGGFRDNEQFF
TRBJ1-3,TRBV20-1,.,CSAAVVGQGPGNTIYF
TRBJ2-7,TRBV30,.,CAWGTGDHEQYF
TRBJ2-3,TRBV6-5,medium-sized,CASRATGGADTQYF
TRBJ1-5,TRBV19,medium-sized,CACSAQGNQPQHF
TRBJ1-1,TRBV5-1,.,CASKGGGRSGTEAFF
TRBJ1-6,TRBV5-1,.,CASSFGQNNSPLHF
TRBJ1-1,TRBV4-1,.,CASSPRQGVYMNTEAFF
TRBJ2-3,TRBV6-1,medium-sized,CASTKGGPSTDTQYF
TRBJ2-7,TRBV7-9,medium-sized,CASSTNYEQYF
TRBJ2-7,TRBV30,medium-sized,CAWSPRDSYVSYEQYF
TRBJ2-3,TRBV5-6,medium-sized,CASSEPGLAGVF
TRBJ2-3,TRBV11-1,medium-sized,CASSQRVAASTDTQYF
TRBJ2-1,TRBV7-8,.,CASSTGQGLSFYNEQFF
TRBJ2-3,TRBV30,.,CAWSPADTQYF
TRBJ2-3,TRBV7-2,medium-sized,CASSFRRVDTQYF
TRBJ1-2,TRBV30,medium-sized,CAWTRLGGNYGYTF
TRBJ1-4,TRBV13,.,CASSSPRQRNEKLFF
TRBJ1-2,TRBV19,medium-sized,CASSSSAGGGFGYTF